This TCR beta chain was obtained from a study of cytomegalovirus exposure and HLA in healthy donors. Whole-study results and caveats: In a later analysis, HLA-C alleles had the fewest associated TCRs, DRB1 alleles the most. Presence/absence comparisons presumed near-even sequencing depth among donors. Later, an analysis found that common viral pathogens appeared to be linked with several of the most significant clusters.

With 60 Vbeta and 13 Jbeta primers, the PCR was carried out. TCRdb's table, derived via immunoSEQ multiplex PCR, lists solely in-frame clones and lacks some. Of approximately 220,000 clones in the sample, approximately 83% were seen once. For this clone: What it recognizes is unknown.

The CDR3 is 15 amino acids. Trimming removed 4 bases at V and 5 bases at J, with 15 bases between. CDR1 and CDR2 from the germline V gene are LNHDA and SQIVND (reference sequence). Sequenced material: PBMCs. This TCR was recovered from a girl between 10 and 17 years old in good health and CMV-seronegative. This sequence joins TRBV19 and TRBJ1-5; D possibly corresponds to TRBD1 (6 bases). CDR3: CASSTQGLIDQPQHF. The CDR3 coding sequence is TGTGCCAGTAGTACTCAGGGGCTAATTGATCAGCCCCAGCATTTT. The whole variable domain, remainder taken from reference TRBV19 and TRBJ1-5, is DGGITQSPKYLFRKEGQNVTLSCEQNLNHDAMYWYRQDPGQGLRLIYYSQIVNDFQKGDIAEGYSVSREKKESFPLTVTSAQKNPTAFYLCASSTQGLIDQPQHFGDGTRLSIL.